The 12 T cell receptor beta chains in this list originate from one sample, sequenced in a study of cytomegalovirus exposure and HLA in healthy donors. The PCR made use of 60 Vbeta and 13 Jbeta primers. The method was immunoSEQ multiplex PCR; TCRdb's version includes in-frame clones alone and lacks a portion of them. The sample has around 80,000 clones. Material: PBMCs. The receptors come from a middle-aged man in good health and CMV-seronegative.

This rearrangement joins TRBV5-5 to TRBJ2-7; 9 bases agree with TRBD1. V was clipped by 4 bases and J by 3 bases; unmatched bases: 8. The CDR3 loop spans 15 amino acids. From germline, CDR1 is SGHKS and CDR2 YYEKEE (reference sequence). Written as DNA, the CDR3 is TGTGCCAGCAGCCGAGCCGGGACAGGGAACTACGAGCAGTACTTC. This encodes CASSRAGTGNYEQYF.

The chain uses TRBV6-5 and TRBJ1-3, with a weak D call TRBD1 (5 bases). The length of the CDR3 is 15 residues. The germline V and J ends were trimmed by 10 bases and 0 bases, with 16 bases remaining between them. CDR1 and CDR2 (germline): MNHEY, SVGAGI. Here the CDR3 reads CATPLTAISGNTIYF. The CDR3 DNA sequence: TGTGCCACCCCCCTGACAGCTATCTCTGGAAACACCATATATTTT.

The rearrangement joins TRBV6-6 to TRBJ2-7; the match to TRBD1 covers 10 bases. CDR1 and CDR2 from the germline V gene are MNHNY and SVGAGI (reference sequence). V dropped 5 bases and J dropped 9; count of bases not matched to a gene: 10. The CDR3 runs 14 residues. CDR3 amino acids: CASSPDRGRIGQYF. CDR3 nucleotides: TGTGCCAGCAGTCCAGACAGGGGGCGTATTGGGCAGTACTTC.

The genes are TRBV7-9 and TRBJ2-7, with D possibly TRBD1 on 5 matching bases. CDR1 is SEHNR, CDR2 FQNEAQ, per germline (reference sequence). Deletions cut 4 bases from V and 3 bases from J, with 13 bases between. The CDR3 totals 14 residues. The CDR3 region is CASSSRGTGYEQYF. The CDR3 region has the DNA TGTGCCAGCAGCTCCCGCGGCACAGGCTACGAGCAGTACTTC.

The J gene is TRBJ2-5, the V gene TRBV7-2; 12 bases align to TRBD2. This CDR3 contains 16 residues. Trimming removed 5 bases from V and 4 bases from J; junction bases left unmatched: 8. Germline V gene lookup returns CDR1 SGHTA and CDR2 FQGNSA. In DNA form, the CDR3 reads TGTGCCAGCAGCGGAAGGACTAGCGGGATCCCAGAGACCCAGTACTTC. Its translation: CASSGRTSGIPETQYF.

This chain links TRBV5-1 with TRBJ2-7; a weak D match, TRBD1 (7 bases). Trimming took 0 bases from V and 4 from J, leaving 23 bases between them. In germline, CDR1 is SGHRS, CDR2 YFSETQ. There are 18 residues in the CDR3. The CDR3 coding sequence is TGCGCCAGCAGCTTGGCCAGTTCAGGGGCAGCAGGGGGGTACGAGCAGTACTTC. As protein: CASSLASSGAAGGYEQYF.

This chain connects TRBV30 to TRBJ2-3; possible D gene TRBD1, 6 bases. CDR1 is GTSNPN and CDR2 is SVGIG in the germline V gene (reference sequence). Deletions cut 0 bases from V and 4 bases from J, with 11 bases between. The CDR3 has 14 residues. CDR3: CAWSVPGVADTQYF. As DNA, the CDR3 is TGTGCCTGGAGTGTACCAGGGGTGGCAGATACGCAGTATTTT.

V usage is TRBV7-2 and J usage is TRBJ1-5; D gene ambiguous. CDR1 SGHTA and CDR2 FQGNSA come from the germline V gene. This CDR3 spans 13 amino acids. Trimming removed 5 bases from V and 8 bases from J, with 13 bases in between. The CDR3 protein is CASSPQPAEPQHF. CDR3 coding DNA: TGTGCCAGCAGCCCGCAACCCGCGGAGCCCCAGCATTTT.

The chain couples TRBV4-3 to TRBJ2-1; 7 bases line up with TRBD2. CDR3 size: 14 residues. Looked up from germline, CDR1 is LGHNA and CDR2 is YSLEER. Trimming took 0 bases from V and 8 from J; bases not matched to a gene: 4. The CDR3 coding sequence is TGCGCCAGCAGCCAAGATCGACTAGCCCATGAGCAGTTCTTC. It translates to CASSQDRLAHEQFF.

The V and J genes are TRBV28 and TRBJ2-1; 13 bases map to TRBD2. Germline CDR1 reads MDHEN; CDR2 reads SYDVKM. This CDR3 spans 20 amino acids. Germline trimming cut 5 bases from V and 1 base from J; bases unmatched to any gene: 14. The CDR3 here is CASSRWSGLAGVTSYNEQFF. The CDR3, as DNA: TGTGCCAGCAGTCGATGGTCTGGACTAGCGGGAGTAACTTCCTACAATGAGCAGTTCTTC.

The chain carries TRBV19 and TRBJ1-1; D possibly corresponds to TRBD1 (6 bases). CDR3 length: 14 residues. Trimming stripped 3 bases from V and 1 base from J, with 9 bases between. Germline CDR1 is LNHDA and CDR2 is SQIVND (reference sequence). The CDR3 DNA sequence: TGTGCCAGTAGTATTGGGGGCGCGAACACTGAAGCTTTCTTT. Translated: CASSIGGANTEAFF.

The CDR3 DNA sequence: TGCGCCAGCAGTCCGGGGACGGGAGAAAATCAGCCCCAGCATTTT. Translation gives CASSPGTGENQPQHF. This chain joins TRBV4-3 and TRBJ1-5, with a weak D call TRBD1 (5 bases). The CDR3 length is 15 residues. The germline V gene has CDR1 LGHNA and CDR2 YSLEER. Trimming removed 6 bases from V and 4 bases from J, with 16 bases in between.